This T cell receptor (beta chain) was recorded in a study of cytomegalovirus exposure and HLA in healthy donors. The CDR3 extends over 16 amino acids. Trimming shortened V by 5 bases and J by 7 bases, and 23 bases separated the two germline ends. Germline V gives CDR1 LNHDA, CDR2 SQIVND (reference sequence). Amplification used 60 Vbeta primers and 13 Jbeta primers. Profiling relied on immunoSEQ multiplex PCR, and the TCRdb table lists in-frame clones only, not all of them. The specimen's table records roughly 220,000 clones. The sequenced sample consisted of PBMCs. This clonotype originated in a girl aged 2-10 years in good health and CMV-seropositive. The chain couples TRBV19 to TRBJ1-2, with D possibly matching TRBD1 (6 bases). CDR3 sequence (DNA): TGTGCCAGTAGTTCCTCCCCGGGGCAGGGGAGAGGTGGCTACACCTTC. Protein: CASSSSPGQGRGGYTF.